Each of the 8 T cell receptor beta chains below was sequenced from the same sample in a study of T-cell memory formation after mild COVID-19. TCRdb re-called the 5' RACE reads through MiXCR, storing one row per CDR3 protein. The sample records about 470,000 distinct CDR3 sequences, 25% being singletons. Sequenced sample: PBMCs or a T cell subset sorted from them (not recorded which). All receptors derive from an adult woman who had mild COVID-19 (a few samples of this study predate the infection). Cell type and time point are not known.

The rearrangement joins TRBV7-8 to TRBJ1-2; unclear D gene. Looked up from germline, CDR1 is SGHVS and CDR2 is FQNEAQ. This CDR3 is built from 14 residues. V lost 0 bases and J lost 4, with 9 bases in between. Here the CDR3 reads CASSLAGSVYGYTF. The CDR3, as DNA: TGTGCCAGCAGCTTAGCGGGGTCAGTCTATGGCTACACCTTC. Combining the CDR3 with reference TRBV7-8 and TRBJ1-2 gives the whole variable domain GAGVSQSPRYKVAKRGQDVALRCDPISGHVSLFWYQQALGQGPEFLTYFQNEAQLDKSGLPSDRFFAERPEGSVSTLKIQRTQQEDSAVYLCASSLAGSVYGYTFGSGTRLTVV.

The chain combines TRBV12-3 or TRBV12-4 with TRBJ1-5; D is perhaps TRBD1 (5 bases). Trimming cost V 1 base and J 3 bases, with 10 bases left between them. The CDR3 contains 15 residues. CDR3 sequence (DNA): TGTGCCAGCAGTTTAGGGGGGTCCCTCAATCAGCCCCAGCATTTT. Translated: CASSLGGSLNQPQHF.

In its sample, this clonotype was seen a few times. The chain recombines TRBV3-1 with TRBJ2-3; D gene uncertain. Deletions cut 0 bases from V and 5 bases from J, with 9 bases between. CDR3 size: 14 residues. Germline CDR1 is LGHDT and CDR2 is YNNKEL (reference sequence). CDR3 sequence (DNA): TGTGCCAGCAGCCAAGAGTGGATGAGAGATACGCAGTATTTT. Residues: CASSQEWMRDTQYF.

This clonotype was counted at least ten times. The gene calls are TRBV9 and TRBJ2-3; TRBD1 aligns across 7 bases. The J segment lost 0 bases and the V segment lost 4 bases, leaving 2 bases of the junction unmatched. The CDR3 has 14 amino acids. The V gene's germline CDR1 is SGDLS and CDR2 YYNGEE. In DNA, the CDR3 is TGTGCCAGCAGCCCGACAGGGAGCACAGATACGCAGTATTTT. This gives the protein CASSPTGSTDTQYF.

This rearrangement joins TRBV7-9 to TRBJ2-2, with D maybe TRBD1 (6 bases). From germline, CDR1 is SEHNR and CDR2 FQNEAQ (reference sequence). CDR3 length: 14 residues. Trimming cost V 7 bases and J 0 bases, with 9 bases left between them. Here the CDR3 DNA reads TGTGCCAGCACCGGGACATCGAACACCGGGGAGCTGTTTTTT. It is translated as CASTGTSNTGELFF. Variable domain in full (rest from reference TRBV7-9 and TRBJ2-2): DTGVSQNPRHKITKRGQNVTFRCDPISEHNRLYWYRQTLGQGPEFLTYFQNEAQLEKSRLLSDRFSAERPKGSFSTLEIQRTEQGDSAMYLCASTGTSNTGELFFGEGSRLTVL.

This clonotype appeared a few times. The rearrangement joins TRBV6-2 or TRBV6-3 to TRBJ2-6, with D unresolved. V lost 6 bases to trimming and J lost 0 bases, with 6 bases between them. This CDR3 has 14 amino acids. The germline V gene encodes CDR1 MNHEY and CDR2 SVGEGT. The CDR3 coding sequence is TGTGCCAGCAGCGAGAGCTCTGGGGCCAACGTCCTGACTTTC. Protein sequence: CASSESSGANVLTF.

This clonotype was counted a few times. Here the CDR3 DNA reads TGTGCCAGCAGCCATCACTCGGGAGATTCCTACAATGAGCAGTTCTTC. This codes for CASSHHSGDSYNEQFF. V and J are TRBV4-2 and TRBJ2-1, with TRBD2 as a possible D gene (6 bases). Trimming took off 3 bases at V and 1 base at J, with 13 bases between the two ends. CDR3 length: 16 amino acids. Germline V lookup: CDR1 LGHNA, CDR2 YNFKEQ.

This clonotype has more than one count but fewer than ten. J is TRBJ1-2 and V is TRBV5-5; 7 bases fit TRBD1. The CDR3 consists of 14 residues. Germline V gene data show CDR1 as SGHKS and CDR2 as YYEKEE (reference sequence). Trimming took 3 bases from V and 2 from J; bases not matched to a gene: 4. CDR3: CASSSRTGNYGYTF. In nucleotides, the CDR3 is TGTGCCAGCAGCTCTAGGACAGGAAACTATGGCTACACCTTC. Full variable domain (rest looked up from reference TRBV5-5 and TRBJ1-2): DAGVTQSPTHLIKTRGQQVTLRCSPISGHKSVSWYQQVLGQGPQFIFQYYEKEERGRGNFPDRFSARQFPNYSSELNVNALLLGDSALYLCASSSRTGNYGYTFGSGTRLTVV.